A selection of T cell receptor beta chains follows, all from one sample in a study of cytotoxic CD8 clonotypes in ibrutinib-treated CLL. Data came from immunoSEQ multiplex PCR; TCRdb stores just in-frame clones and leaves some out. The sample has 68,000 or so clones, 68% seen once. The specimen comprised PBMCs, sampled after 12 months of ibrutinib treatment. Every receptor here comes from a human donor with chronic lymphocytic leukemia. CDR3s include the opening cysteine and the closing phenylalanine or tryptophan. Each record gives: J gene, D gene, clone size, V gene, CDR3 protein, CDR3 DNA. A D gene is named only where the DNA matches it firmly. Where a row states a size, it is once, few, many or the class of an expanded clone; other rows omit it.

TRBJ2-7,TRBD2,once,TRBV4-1,CASSQPPFSGGASYEQYF,TGCGCCAGCAGCCAACCTCCCTTTAGCGGGGGCGCTTCCTACGAGCAGTACTTC
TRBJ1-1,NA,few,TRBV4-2,CASSQEGFENTEAFF,TGTGCCAGCAGCCAAGAAGGATTTGAGAACACTGAAGCTTTCTTT
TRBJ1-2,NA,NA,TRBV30,CAWRQAFGYTF,TGTGCCTGGAGGCAGGCATTTGGCTACACCTTC
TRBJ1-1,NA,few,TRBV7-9,CASSSRGRGEAFF,TGTGCCAGCAGCTCCAGGGGTAGGGGTGAAGCTTTCTTT
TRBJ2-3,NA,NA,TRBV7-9,CASSLGAADTQYF,TGTGCCAGCAGCTTAGGGGCGGCGGATACGCAGTATTTT
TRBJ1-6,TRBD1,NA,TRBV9,CASSSTGDRDSPLHF,TGTGCCAGCAGCTCAACAGGGGATAGGGATTCACCCCTCCACTTT
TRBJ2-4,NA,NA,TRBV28,CATHAMGNIQYF,TGTGCCACCCACGCAATGGGAAACATTCAGTACTTC
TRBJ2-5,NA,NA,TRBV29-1,CSASVVETQYF,TGCAGCGCTAGTGTGGTGGAGACCCAGTACTTC
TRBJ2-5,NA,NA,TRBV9,CASSVGDGFMETQYF,TGTGCCAGCAGCGTAGGGGACGGATTCATGGAGACCCAGTACTTC
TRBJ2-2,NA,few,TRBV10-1,CASSESTGANTGELFF,TGCGCCAGCAGTGAGTCTACAGGAGCGAACACCGGGGAGCTGTTTTTT
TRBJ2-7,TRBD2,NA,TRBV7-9,CASSPLSGVQYEQYF,TGTGCCAGCAGCCCGTTGAGCGGGGTACAGTACGAGCAGTACTTC
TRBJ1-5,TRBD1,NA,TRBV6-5,CASSDRVSNQPQHF,TGTGCCAGCAGTGACAGGGTTAGCAATCAGCCCCAGCATTTT
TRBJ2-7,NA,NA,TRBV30,CAWRPDTYEQYF,TGTGCCTGGAGACCCGACACCTACGAGCAGTACTTC
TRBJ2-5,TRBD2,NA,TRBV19,CASSRTSGGLETQYF,TGTGCCAGTAGTAGGACTAGCGGGGGTCTTGAGACCCAGTACTTC
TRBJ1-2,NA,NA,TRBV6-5,CASSSQGTYGYTF,TGTGCCAGCAGTTCACAGGGAACCTATGGCTACACCTTC
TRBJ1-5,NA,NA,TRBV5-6,CASSLARGSNQPQHF,TGTGCCAGCAGCTTGGCCCGGGGTAGCAATCAGCCCCAGCATTTT
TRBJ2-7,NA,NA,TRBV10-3,CAISDLQPSYEQYF,TGTGCCATCAGTGACTTACAGCCATCCTACGAGCAGTACTTC
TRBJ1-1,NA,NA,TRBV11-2,CASSLNRGVESEAFF,TGTGCCAGCAGCTTAAACCGAGGGGTGGAGAGTGAAGCTTTCTTT
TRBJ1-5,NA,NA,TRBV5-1,CASSPGEGQPQHF,TGCGCCAGCAGCCCCGGGGAGGGTCAGCCCCAGCATTTT
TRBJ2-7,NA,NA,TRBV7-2,CASNPSPGTQYEQYF,TGTGCCAGCAACCCCTCTCCAGGGACACAATACGAGCAGTACTTC
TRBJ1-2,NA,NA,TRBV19,CASSIPTGVKSGYTF,TGTGCCAGTAGTATACCCACCGGGGTAAAAAGTGGCTACACCTTC
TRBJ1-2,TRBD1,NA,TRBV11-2,CASSPGTGYGYTF,TGTGCCAGCAGCCCAGGGACAGGGTATGGCTACACCTTC
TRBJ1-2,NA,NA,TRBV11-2,CASSLDVINYGYTF,TGTGCCAGCAGCTTAGATGTAATCAACTATGGCTACACCTTC
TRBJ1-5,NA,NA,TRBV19,CASSIIERGQPQHF,TGTGCCAGTAGTATAATAGAGCGTGGGCAGCCCCAGCATTTT
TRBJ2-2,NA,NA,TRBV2,CASSHDTNTGELFF,TGTGCCAGCAGTCACGACACAAACACCGGGGAGCTGTTTTTT
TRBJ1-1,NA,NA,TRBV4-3,CASSQDRYRVGTEAFF,TGCGCCAGCAGCCAAGATAGATACAGGGTAGGCACTGAAGCTTTCTTT
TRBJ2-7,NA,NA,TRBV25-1,CASSGQTTYEQYF,TGTGCCAGCAGTGGACAGACCACCTACGAGCAGTACTTC
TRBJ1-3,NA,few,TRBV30,CAWGTDSYSGNTIYF,TGTGCCTGGGGAACGGACTCCTACTCTGGAAACACCATATATTTT
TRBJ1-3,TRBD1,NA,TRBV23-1,CASSQSLRDSPRNTIYF,TGCGCCAGCAGTCAATCCCTTCGGGACAGCCCAAGAAACACCATATATTTT
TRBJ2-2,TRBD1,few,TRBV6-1,CASSEQGDTGELFF,TGTGCCAGCAGTGAACAGGGGGACACCGGGGAGCTGTTTTTT
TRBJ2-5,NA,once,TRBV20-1,CSARPMETQYF,TGCAGTGCTAGGCCGATGGAGACCCAGTACTTC
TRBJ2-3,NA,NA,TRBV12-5,CASEGGRTDTQYF,TGTGCCAGTGAAGGGGGACGCACAGATACGCAGTATTTT
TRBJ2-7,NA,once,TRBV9,CASSVGGRGEQYF,TGTGCCAGCAGCGTAGGGGGGCGGGGCGAGCAGTACTTC
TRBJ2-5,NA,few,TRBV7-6,CASSLSGTQETQYF,TGTGCCAGCAGCTTAAGTGGGACGCAAGAGACCCAGTACTTC
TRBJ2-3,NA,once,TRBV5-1,CASSLGGEDTQYF,TGCGCCAGCAGCTTGGGTGGGGAGGATACGCAGTATTTT
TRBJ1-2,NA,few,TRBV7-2,CASTSAVSYTF,TGTGCCAGCACCTCGGCGGTTAGCTACACCTTC
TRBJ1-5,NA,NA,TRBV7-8,CASSLIPPGASNQPQHF,TGTGCCAGCAGCTTAATTCCTCCGGGGGCGAGCAATCAGCCCCAGCATTTT
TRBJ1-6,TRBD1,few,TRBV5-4,CASSAKTGDPLHF,TGTGCCAGCAGCGCAAAGACAGGGGATCCCCTCCACTTT
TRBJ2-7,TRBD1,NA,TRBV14,CASSQASTGAYEQYF,TGTGCCAGCAGCCAAGCTTCGACAGGGGCCTACGAGCAGTACTTC
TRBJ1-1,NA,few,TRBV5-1,CASSLDTEAFF,TGCGCCAGCAGCTTAGACACTGAAGCTTTCTTT
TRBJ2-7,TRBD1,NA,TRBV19,CASSITGGTYEQYF,TGTGCCAGTAGTATTACAGGGGGCACTTACGAGCAGTACTTC
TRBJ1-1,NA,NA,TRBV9,CASSVDIRNTEAFF,TGTGCCAGCAGCGTAGATATCAGGAACACTGAAGCTTTCTTT
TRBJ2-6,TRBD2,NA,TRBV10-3,CAIREWGGAGANVLTF,TGTGCCATCAGGGAATGGGGGGGAGCTGGGGCCAACGTCCTGACTTTC
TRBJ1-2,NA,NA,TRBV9,CASSVALAGEGGYTF,TGTGCCAGCAGCGTAGCCCTGGCAGGCGAAGGGGGCTACACCTTC
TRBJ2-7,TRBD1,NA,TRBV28,CASTLTGATYEQYF,TGTGCCAGCACTTTGACAGGGGCGACCTACGAGCAGTACTTC
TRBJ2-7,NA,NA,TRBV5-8,CASRPRKPILSYEQYF,TGTGCCAGCAGGCCGAGGAAACCTATACTCTCCTACGAGCAGTACTTC
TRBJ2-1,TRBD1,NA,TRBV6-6,CASRPGQDYNEQFF,TGTGCCAGCAGACCGGGACAGGATTACAATGAGCAGTTCTTC
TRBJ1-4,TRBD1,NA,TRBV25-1,CASSEAGQDNEKLFF,TGTGCCAGCAGTGAAGCGGGACAGGATAATGAAAAACTGTTTTTT
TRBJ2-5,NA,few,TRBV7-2,CASSLAGKQETQYF,TGTGCCAGCAGCTTAGCAGGCAAACAAGAGACCCAGTACTTC
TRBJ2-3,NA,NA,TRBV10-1,CASSLMRDTDTQYF,TGCGCCAGCAGTTTAATGCGGGACACAGATACGCAGTATTTT